A selection of T cell receptor beta chains follows, all from one sample in a study of T cells in localized non-small cell lung cancer. Produced via immunoSEQ multiplex PCR; TCRdb's table is partial and in-frame only. The sample lists around 53,000 clones, around 82% occurring once. The sample here was PBMCs, taken before any cancer treatment. The origin of the receptors is a woman aged 35 to 69 with stage II lung adenocarcinoma. The CDR3 runs from the conserved cysteine through the conserved F or W. The D gene is left open where the match is weak.

J gene: TRBJ2-1
V gene: TRBV5-6
D gene: TRBD2
CDR3 protein: CASSLVTSGFSYNEQFF

J gene: TRBJ2-5
V gene: TRBV10-3
D gene: TRBD2
CDR3 protein: CAISIAGEETQYF

J gene: TRBJ2-1
V gene: TRBV7-2
D gene: TRBD1
CDR3 protein: CASSSQGGNEQFF

J gene: TRBJ1-1
V gene: TRBV2
D gene: -
CDR3 protein: CASSRSQGNTEAFF

J gene: TRBJ1-1
V gene: TRBV2
D gene: -
CDR3 protein: CASRDRETSEAFF

J gene: TRBJ1-6
V gene: TRBV7-6
D gene: -
CDR3 protein: CASSTSTTGLYNSPLHF

J gene: TRBJ1-4
V gene: TRBV30
D gene: -
CDR3 protein: CALDGAAGDEKLFF

J gene: TRBJ2-7
V gene: TRBV5-1
D gene: TRBD1
CDR3 protein: CASSQWTGKTMSSYEQYF

J gene: TRBJ2-7
V gene: TRBV15
D gene: -
CDR3 protein: CATSGRDRNSYEQYF

J gene: TRBJ2-3
V gene: TRBV4-1
D gene: -
CDR3 protein: CASSQETAEDTQYF

J gene: TRBJ2-7
V gene: TRBV7-9
D gene: -
CDR3 protein: CASSPRWDTSYEQYF

J gene: TRBJ1-1
V gene: TRBV27
D gene: -
CDR3 protein: CASSLGQGRVGTEAFF

J gene: TRBJ2-3
V gene: TRBV2
D gene: TRBD2
CDR3 protein: CAIALSGGARTDTQYF

J gene: TRBJ2-7
V gene: TRBV19
D gene: -
CDR3 protein: CASSIDTAYEQYF

J gene: TRBJ1-1
V gene: TRBV19
D gene: TRBD1
CDR3 protein: CASSAGQGNTEAFF

J gene: TRBJ1-3
V gene: TRBV12-5
D gene: -
CDR3 protein: CASGWGESGNTIYF

J gene: TRBJ1-2
V gene: TRBV5-1
D gene: -
CDR3 protein: CASSPNPGFYGYTF

J gene: TRBJ1-3
V gene: TRBV5-4
D gene: -
CDR3 protein: CASSLGGGEGSGNTIYF

J gene: TRBJ2-2
V gene: TRBV2
D gene: -
CDR3 protein: CASRRGEGTGELFF

J gene: TRBJ2-7
V gene: TRBV30
D gene: TRBD2
CDR3 protein: CAWRGDYDYEQYF

J gene: TRBJ1-1
V gene: TRBV19
D gene: -
CDR3 protein: CASNRDRGSEAFF

J gene: TRBJ2-7
V gene: TRBV5-1
D gene: TRBD1
CDR3 protein: CASSIGTGISYEQYF

J gene: TRBJ1-2
V gene: TRBV14
D gene: -
CDR3 protein: CASSQSNYGYTF

J gene: TRBJ1-5
V gene: TRBV28
D gene: -
CDR3 protein: CASSLPGQVTIGQPQHF

J gene: TRBJ2-5
V gene: TRBV29-1
D gene: -
CDR3 protein: CSVVGGETAKTQYF

J gene: TRBJ1-5
V gene: TRBV4-1
D gene: -
CDR3 protein: CASSKTGIHQPQHF

J gene: TRBJ1-1
V gene: TRBV30
D gene: -
CDR3 protein: CAWSGWGGRGAFF

J gene: TRBJ1-1
V gene: TRBV27
D gene: -
CDR3 protein: CASRLAGITEAFF

J gene: TRBJ1-2
V gene: TRBV19
D gene: TRBD1
CDR3 protein: CASRLATGTANYGYTF

J gene: TRBJ2-7
V gene: TRBV6-6
D gene: TRBD2
CDR3 protein: CASSPPSGGADEQYF

J gene: TRBJ1-3
V gene: TRBV19
D gene: -
CDR3 protein: CASIGPGNTIYF

J gene: TRBJ2-3
V gene: TRBV6-4
D gene: TRBD2
CDR3 protein: CASSDSGGADTQYF

J gene: TRBJ2-7
V gene: TRBV7-2
D gene: TRBD2
CDR3 protein: CASSRPERGVEQYF

J gene: TRBJ1-2
V gene: TRBV7-9
D gene: -
CDR3 protein: CASSSRSGTVLYTF

J gene: TRBJ2-7
V gene: TRBV30
D gene: -
CDR3 protein: CAWRPPQVQYHEQYF

J gene: TRBJ1-5
V gene: TRBV18
D gene: -
CDR3 protein: CASSPLPDGLNEPQHF

J gene: TRBJ1-2
V gene: TRBV7-9
D gene: -
CDR3 protein: CASSRETDFYGYTF

J gene: TRBJ1-4
V gene: TRBV11-2
D gene: -
CDR3 protein: CASSLDGGEKLFF

J gene: TRBJ1-2
V gene: TRBV7-2
D gene: -
CDR3 protein: CASSLNGIAYGYTF

J gene: TRBJ2-1
V gene: TRBV6-6
D gene: TRBD2
CDR3 protein: CASSPVAGFSYNEQFF

J gene: TRBJ1-1
V gene: TRBV15
D gene: -
CDR3 protein: CATSRDYFVINTEAFF

J gene: TRBJ1-4
V gene: TRBV4-2
D gene: -
CDR3 protein: CASRDVGSNEKLFF

J gene: TRBJ2-6
V gene: TRBV5-8
D gene: -
CDR3 protein: CASSSWTVVSGANVLTF

J gene: TRBJ1-1
V gene: TRBV5-4
D gene: -
CDR3 protein: CASRRRTEPYTEAFF

J gene: TRBJ2-5
V gene: TRBV5-1
D gene: -
CDR3 protein: CASSWGMQETQYF

J gene: TRBJ2-1
V gene: TRBV7-8
D gene: -
CDR3 protein: CASKLIRTGTNEQFF

J gene: TRBJ2-2
V gene: TRBV19
D gene: -
CDR3 protein: CASSIGGRNTGELFF

J gene: TRBJ1-1
V gene: TRBV18
D gene: TRBD1
CDR3 protein: CASSPSYRGNTEAFF

J gene: TRBJ1-5
V gene: TRBV6-6
D gene: -
CDR3 protein: CASSYGRLLGQHF

J gene: TRBJ2-7
V gene: TRBV10-3
D gene: TRBD1
CDR3 protein: CAISSGIGTGEISYEQYF

J gene: TRBJ1-2
V gene: TRBV27
D gene: -
CDR3 protein: CASWDAHLKSGYTF

J gene: TRBJ2-3
V gene: TRBV7-9
D gene: -
CDR3 protein: CASSFEDFTDTQYF

J gene: TRBJ2-3
V gene: TRBV7-2
D gene: TRBD2
CDR3 protein: CASSLGLAGGGTFLDTQYF

J gene: TRBJ1-2
V gene: TRBV20-1
D gene: -
CDR3 protein: CSAKHVDGYTF

J gene: TRBJ2-3
V gene: TRBV7-3
D gene: TRBD1
CDR3 protein: CASSRLGQGGVDTQYF

J gene: TRBJ2-5
V gene: TRBV2
D gene: -
CDR3 protein: CASSGGEVETQYF

J gene: TRBJ1-5
V gene: TRBV25-1
D gene: -
CDR3 protein: CASSGRGVGQPQHF

J gene: TRBJ1-1
V gene: TRBV6-6
D gene: -
CDR3 protein: CASSYRAAEAFF

J gene: TRBJ2-6
V gene: TRBV15
D gene: -
CDR3 protein: CATSSAVLSSGANVLTF